This T cell receptor (beta chain) was recovered during a study of blood T cell repertoires in COVID-19. The CDR3 runs 16 residues. V was pared by 2 bases and J by 4 bases, with 8 bases of the junction left unmatched. The germline V gene has CDR1 MDHEN and CDR2 SYDVKM. Here immunoSEQ multiplex PCR was the method, and the copy in TCRdb shows in-frame clones only, minus some. The sample carries under 150,000 clones, around 89% recorded once. Sequencing used peripheral blood. The V and J genes are TRBV28 and TRBJ1-1, with 9 bases aligning to TRBD1. This clonotype was sampled from a woman in her forties or fifties with acute or convalescent COVID-19. CDR3 bases: TGTGCCAGCAGTTTAACAGGGGGCCCAACTTCCACTGAAGCTTTCTTT. Protein sequence: CASSLTGGPTSTEAFF.